The TCR beta chain under discussion was sequenced for a study of PD-1 and CTLA-4 blockade in melanoma. Assay: immunoSEQ multiplex PCR; the TCRdb copy retains only in-frame clones and omits some. The sample carries 25,000 to 35,000 clones, about 91% recorded once. V was cut by 5 bases and J by 0 bases, with 16 bases left in between. The CDR3 has 17 residues. Germline V gene lookup returns CDR1 SEHNR and CDR2 FQNEAQ (reference sequence). This sequence joins TRBV7-9 and TRBJ1-4; D perhaps matches TRBD1 (5 bases). This sequence originates from a human donor with melanoma. Sequencing was performed on CD8+ T cells from peripheral blood, taken from a patient given anti-PD-1 treatment. In nucleotides, the CDR3 is TGTGCCAGCAGCCCTAGAATCCCGGGGGCAACTAATGAAAAACTGTTTTTT. The encoded protein is CASSPRIPGATNEKLFF.